The clone carrying this T cell receptor (beta chain) was counted ten times or more. What it binds is unknown. The sample comes from a study of T-cell reconstitution after alpha-beta-depleted transplantation in children. The library targeted TCRbeta and was prepared with unique molecular identifiers. From the PCR reads, TCRdb called clonotypes with MiXCR, one entry per CDR3 protein. The sample carries about 870,000 distinct CDR3 sequences, roughly 15% recorded once. Study findings and constraints: For some patients, TCRbeta diversity was high at day 60 because of recipient T cells and thymic progenitors that survived. Hyperexpanded clones declined; after one year, newly produced T cells mostly supplied diversity. Reportedly, alpha-beta T cells present about two months post-transplant originated from several hundred expanded clones of graft origin.

V lost 0 bases, J lost 8 bases, and 13 bases lay in between. Germline CDR1 reads LNHNV; CDR2 reads YYDKDF (reference sequence). This CDR3 is built from 15 residues. The chain links TRBV15 to TRBJ1-4; D is perhaps TRBD1 (6 bases). Sample: PBMCs, mostly from graft donor cells, taken 360 days after TCRalphabeta/CD19-depleted stem cell transplant. This TCR came from a male patient younger than 18 who had a stem cell transplant for acute lymphoblastic leukemia, so the T cells may come from the graft donor. The CDR3 nucleotides read TGTGCCACCAGCAGAGATTGGCAGAGGGGGGAAAAACTGTTTTTT. As protein: CATSRDWQRGEKLFF.